A selection of T cell receptor beta chains follows, all from one sample in a study of PD-L1 blockade in urothelial cancer. The assay was immunoSEQ multiplex PCR, and TCRdb's table has in-frame clones only and misses some. The sample shows tens of thousands of clones, 80% to 90% of them seen only once. The sample in question was PBMCs, obtained around atezolizumab (anti-PD-L1) treatment. These receptors came from a man in his 70s with urothelial cancer. The CDR3 runs from the conserved cysteine through the conserved F or W. The order of the fields is CDR3 DNA, CDR3 protein, CDR3 length, V gene, clone size, D gene, J gene. The D gene is left open where the match is weak. Clone size is given for some rows only: seen once, a few or many times, or a class if the clone is expanded.

TGTGCCAGCAGCTTAGAAGGGGGACCTAATGAAAAACTGTTTTTT CASSLEGGPNEKLFF 15 TRBV7-9 . . TRBJ1-4
TGTGCCAGCAGCACTAATCCGGGACTAGCGGGAGGACACACCGGGGAGCTGTTTTTT CASSTNPGLAGGHTGELFF 19 TRBV7-3 . TRBD2 TRBJ2-2
TGCAGCGGGAAGACAGGGATCTATGGCTACACCTTC CSGKTGIYGYTF 12 TRBV29-1 . TRBD1 TRBJ1-2
TGCGCCAGCAGCCCGAGAGCAGGGGGCGTCTTGACTGAAGCTTTCTTT CASSPRAGGVLTEAFF 16 TRBV5-1 . TRBD1 TRBJ1-1
TGTGCCAGCAGCTTAAGCCCACCGACAGGGTACAATGAGCAGTTCTTC CASSLSPPTGYNEQFF 16 TRBV7-3 . TRBD1 TRBJ2-1
TGTGCCAGTACCGTTCGGACAGGCGGGGCTAGCAATCAGCCCCAGCATTTT CASTVRTGGASNQPQHF 17 TRBV19 . TRBD1 TRBJ1-5
TGTGCCAGCAGCCTCTCCGGGACAGCTGAAAAACTGTTTTTT CASSLSGTAEKLFF 14 TRBV7-3 few TRBD1 TRBJ1-4
TGTGCCAGCAGCCGAGGGACTAGCGGAGCCTACGAGCAGTACTTC CASSRGTSGAYEQYF 15 TRBV7-6 . TRBD2 TRBJ2-7
TGTGCCAGCAGCGAACCCGGGACAGGGAGGACTGAAGCTTTCTTT CASSEPGTGRTEAFF 15 TRBV11-2 . TRBD1 TRBJ1-1
TGTGCCAGCAGCCGACGACTAGCGGGAGTTGATTACGAGCAGTACTTC CASSRRLAGVDYEQYF 16 TRBV11-2 . TRBD2 TRBJ2-7
TGCGCCAGCAGCCAAGATTTCGGGACTAGCGGGAGGGTACAAGAGACCCAGTACTTC CASSQDFGTSGRVQETQYF 19 TRBV4-1 . TRBD2 TRBJ2-5
TGTTTGAGCGGGGCTAGCGGGGGCACAGATACGCAGTATTTT CLSGASGGTDTQYF 14 TRBV27 medium-sized TRBD2 TRBJ2-3
TGTGCCATCTCACCTACGGGACAAACCACTAGCACAGATACGCAGTATTTT CAISPTGQTTSTDTQYF 17 TRBV7-2 . . TRBJ2-3
TGTGCCAGCAGTGCCCGACAGGGCGCGGGGAATCAGCCCCAGCATTTT CASSARQGAGNQPQHF 16 TRBV27 . TRBD1 TRBJ1-5
TGTGCCAGCAGCCCTAAACAGGGGGAGGACTATGGCTACACCTTC CASSPKQGEDYGYTF 15 TRBV4-2 . TRBD1 TRBJ1-2
TGCGCCAGCAGCTTCGGGAGCCGGACAGGGTTGGGGGCCTACGAGCAGTACTTC CASSFGSRTGLGAYEQYF 18 TRBV5-1 few TRBD1 TRBJ2-7
TGTGCCAGCAGGGGGGCTAACACAGATACGCAGTATTTT CASRGANTDTQYF 13 TRBV5-6 . . TRBJ2-3
TGTGCCAGCAGAGGAGGGGGCAGCTACGAGCAGTACTTC CASRGGGSYEQYF 13 TRBV6-5 once . TRBJ2-7
TGCAGCGTTGGAGTCGTCGGGGAGCTGTTTTTT CSVGVVGELFF 11 TRBV29-1 . . TRBJ2-2
TGTGCCAGCAGCTTCACAGGGGAGCCCCAGCATTTT CASSFTGEPQHF 12 TRBV7-9 . TRBD1 TRBJ1-5
TGTGCCAGCAGCACGCCTTGTTTTTGGAGGCCAAATCGACCCCGAGAGACCCAGTACTTC CASSTPCFWRPNRPRETQYF 20 TRBV21-1 . . TRBJ2-5
TGTGCCAGCATTTTTGAGGGCTACTATGGCTACACCTTC CASIFEGYYGYTF 13 TRBV2 . . TRBJ1-2
TGTGCCATCAGTGAGTTCACTCATGGGGCATACGAGCAGTACTTC CAISEFTHGAYEQYF 15 TRBV10-3 . . TRBJ2-7
TGTGCCAGCAGGCTTGGACTCTCGATCACCTACAATGAGCAGTTCTTC CASRLGLSITYNEQFF 16 TRBV7-2 . . TRBJ2-1
TGTGCCAGCAGCTTCGGGGGGAGCTCCTACGAGCAGTACTTC CASSFGGSSYEQYF 14 TRBV13 . TRBD2 TRBJ2-7
TGTGCCAGCAGCGCCTCCCGCGGGGGGGCTGTCACAGATACGCAGTATTTT CASSASRGGAVTDTQYF 17 TRBV2 . TRBD2 TRBJ2-3
TGTGCCAGCAGTAGACAGGTATTGAACACTGAAGCTTTCTTT CASSRQVLNTEAFF 14 TRBV6-5 . . TRBJ1-1
TGTGCCAGCAGTCCACGACAGGGTACCAGCTCCTACGAGCAGTACTTC CASSPRQGTSSYEQYF 16 TRBV27 . TRBD1 TRBJ2-7
TGTGCCAGTTACCAGGGGGACTATGGCTACACCTTC CASYQGDYGYTF 12 TRBV28 . TRBD1 TRBJ1-2
TGTGCCAGCAGTGAACAGCATATCGGCGAGCAGTACTTC CASSEQHIGEQYF 13 TRBV27 few . TRBJ2-7
TGTGCCAGCAGCCAGGTCTCCTTAGCGGGAGGGACGTCCTACAATGAGCAGTTCTTC CASSQVSLAGGTSYNEQFF 19 TRBV4-2 . TRBD2 TRBJ2-1
TGTGCCAGCTCACCCCCCGGAAGTCTAGCGTCTCCCGACGAGCAGTACTTC CASSPPGSLASPDEQYF 17 TRBV18 few . TRBJ2-7
TGTGCCAGCAGTTTACTAGCGGGAGGCTCCTACGAGCAGTACTTC CASSLLAGGSYEQYF 15 TRBV28 once TRBD2 TRBJ2-7
TGTGCCTGGACCTCTCCTCAATGGACAGGTCGGACCGGGGAGCTGTTTTTT CAWTSPQWTGRTGELFF 17 TRBV30 . TRBD1 TRBJ2-2
TGTGCCAGCAGAGGACTAGCGGGAACGCAGTATTTT CASRGLAGTQYF 12 TRBV28 . TRBD2 TRBJ2-3
TGTGCCAGCAGCCAGACAGGAGACTCTGGAAACACCATATATTTT CASSQTGDSGNTIYF 15 TRBV6-6 . . TRBJ1-3
TGTGCCAGCAGCTTGTGGAGCGGGAGCCAATCCTACAATGAGCAGTTCTTC CASSLWSGSQSYNEQFF 17 TRBV5-6 few TRBD2 TRBJ2-1
TGTGCCAGCAACTCGGGGGGATACATTCAGTACTTC CASNSGGYIQYF 12 TRBV28 . TRBD2 TRBJ2-4
TGCGCCAGCGCTGTGCGGGAGTGCTCCTACGAGCAGTACTTC CASAVRECSYEQYF 14 TRBV23-1 . TRBD2 TRBJ2-7
TGTGCCAGCATATATGGGACAGGGCCTAACTATGGCTACACCTTC CASIYGTGPNYGYTF 15 TRBV13 . TRBD1 TRBJ1-2